The 30 T cell receptor beta chains below were found in one sample sequenced in a study of T cells in Graves' hyperthyroidism and ophthalmopathy. Amplified TCR beta CDR3 regions came from RNA transcripts. With the HTBI primer set, the TCR CDR3 went through a first round of RT-PCR. TCRdb re-called the multiplex PCR reads through MiXCR, storing one row per CDR3 protein. The sample includes some 500,000 distinct CDR3 sequences, approximately 15% seen only once; the top ten take around a sixth. The sequenced sample was blood. The receptors derive from a young woman with Graves' hyperthyroidism.

This clonotype was seen at least ten times. The V gene is TRBV5-8, the J gene TRBJ2-3, with TRBD2 matching over 8 bases. V was clipped by 4 bases and J by 9 bases; unmatched bases: 7. This CDR3 has 13 amino acids. Germline CDR1 SGHTS, CDR2 YDEGEE. This CDR3 is CASSNALAATQYF. As DNA, the CDR3 is TGTGCCAGCAGCAACGCACTAGCGGCGACGCAGTATTTT.

This clonotype has at least ten counts. The chain combines TRBV19 with TRBJ1-6; 10 positions agree with TRBD1. Germline V lookup: CDR1 LNHDA, CDR2 SQIVND (reference sequence). V gave up 1 base and J gave up 9 bases; unmatched junction bases: 6. CDR3 size: 16 residues. Here the CDR3 DNA reads TGTGCCAGTAGTATAGGCTGGAGGACAGGGGGTTCACCCCTCCACTTT. It encodes CASSIGWRTGGSPLHF. Variable domain in full (rest from reference TRBV19 and TRBJ1-6): DGGITQSPKYLFRKEGQNVTLSCEQNLNHDAMYWYRQDPGQGLRLIYYSQIVNDFQKGDIAEGYSVSREKKESFPLTVTSAQKNPTAFYLCASSIGWRTGGSPLHFGNGTRLTVT.

This sequence joins TRBV5-1 and TRBJ1-5; D unclear. The germline V gene has CDR1 SGHRS and CDR2 YFSETQ. V lost 1 base, J lost 0 bases, and 8 bases lay in between. The CDR3 consists of 15 residues. In DNA, the CDR3 is TGCGCCAGCAGCTTGCACCCGTATAGCAATCAGCCCCAGCATTTT. Translation: CASSLHPYSNQPQHF. Full variable domain (remainder filled in from reference TRBV5-1 and TRBJ1-5): KAGVTQTPRYLIKTRGQQVTLSCSPISGHRSVSWYQQTPGQGLQFLFEYFSETQRNKGNFPGRFSGRQFSNSRSEMNVSTLELGDSALYLCASSLHPYSNQPQHFGDGTRLSIL.

This clonotype was recorded at least ten times. V and J are TRBV14 and TRBJ1-1; D not certain. Germline V gene sequence: CDR1 SGHDN, CDR2 FVKESK. V was shortened by 1 base and J by 7 bases, with 7 bases between the two germline ends. This CDR3 has 12 residues. The CDR3, as DNA: TGTGCCAGCAGCCAAGTCGAAGGTGAAGCTTTCTTT. Translating gives CASSQVEGEAFF.

The table lists this clonotype with many counts. The chain couples TRBV10-3 to TRBJ2-7, with D unclear. The length of the CDR3 is 12 residues. The germline V gene has CDR1 ENHRY and CDR2 SYGVKD. Trimming removed 3 bases from V and 3 bases from J, with 6 bases in between. The CDR3 bases are TGTGCCATCAGTGAAGCCCTCTACGAGCAGTACTTC. It is translated as CAISEALYEQYF.

The chain combines TRBV7-2 with TRBJ2-1; 9 bases are a match to TRBD1. The CDR3 covers 16 residues. Trimming removed 1 base from V and 7 bases from J; junction bases left unmatched: 8. CDR1 and CDR2 (germline): SGHTA, FQGNSA. CDR3 nucleotide sequence: TGTGCCAGCAGCTTAGGGACAGGGGCCGGGCGGAATGAGCAGTTCTTC. Translation: CASSLGTGAGRNEQFF.

The chain combines TRBV5-1 with TRBJ1-5, with TRBD1 matching over 10 bases. The trim removed 4 bases at V and 10 bases at J, leaving 8 bases unmatched. The CDR3 length is 14 residues. Germline V gives CDR1 SGHRS, CDR2 YFSETQ. The chain's CDR3 is CASSLTGGDHPQHF. CDR3 DNA: TGCGCCAGCAGCCTGACAGGGGGCGACCATCCCCAGCATTTT.

This clonotype was detected ten times or more. This chain connects TRBV24-1 to TRBJ2-2; no firm D call. From germline, CDR1 is KGHDR and CDR2 SFDVKD. CDR3 length: 15 amino acids. V was cut by 5 bases and J by 2 bases, with 11 bases left in between. The CDR3: CATSAPSGNTGELFF. Here the CDR3 DNA reads TGTGCCACCAGTGCTCCATCCGGTAACACCGGGGAGCTGTTTTTT.

The sample holds many counts of this clonotype. V gene TRBV11-2 combines with J gene TRBJ2-3, with D unresolved. The germline V gene has CDR1 SGHAT and CDR2 FQNNGV. CDR3 length: 12 amino acids. The V end lost 5 bases, the J end lost 2 bases, and 5 bases lay between the germline ends. The CDR3 DNA reads as TGTGCCAGCAGCCATGACACAGATACGCAGTATTTT. It codes for CASSHDTDTQYF.

For the CDR3, the DNA is TGTGCCAGTAGTATTGGGCAGGCACCCCTTACGCAGTATTTT. Residues: CASSIGQAPLTQYF. V gene TRBV19 combines with J gene TRBJ2-3, with D unclear. V was clipped by 3 bases and J by 8 bases, with 15 bases between them. The CDR3 loop spans 14 amino acids. The germline V gene encodes CDR1 LNHDA and CDR2 SQIVND (reference sequence).

In its sample, this clonotype was seen many times. The V gene is TRBV19, the J gene TRBJ1-1, with 9 bases aligning to TRBD1. CDR3 length: 15 amino acids. J gave up 4 bases and V 5 bases, and 8 bases lay outside the gene matches. Germline assignment: CDR1 LNHDA and CDR2 SQIVND (reference sequence). Here the CDR3 reads CASSFSDRGGTEAFF. CDR3 sequence (DNA): TGTGCCAGTAGTTTCTCGGACAGGGGAGGCACTGAAGCTTTCTTT.

The CDR3 nucleotides read TGCAGTGCTATCAAAATGGGGAGAGATGAGCAGTTCTTC. Its translation is CSAIKMGRDEQFF. The chain recombines TRBV20-1 with TRBJ2-1; D is perhaps TRBD2 (5 bases). V gave up 4 bases and J gave up 8 bases, with 15 bases separating them. Germline V gene data show CDR1 as DFQATT and CDR2 as SNEGSKA (reference sequence). The CDR3 spans 13 residues.

The table lists this clonotype with many counts. The rearrangement uses TRBV14 and TRBJ2-1; TRBD2 aligns across 7 bases. V trimming: 4 bases; J trimming: 4 bases; junction bases outside the gene matches: 7. Germline V gene sequence: CDR1 SGHDN, CDR2 FVKESK. The CDR3 consists of 15 residues. The CDR3 is CASSLRWEGYNEQFF. CDR3 in DNA: TGTGCCAGCAGCCTCCGCTGGGAGGGATACAATGAGCAGTTCTTC.

The V call is TRBV7-2, the J call TRBJ2-5, with a weak D call TRBD2 (6 bases). CDR1 and CDR2 from the germline V gene are SGHTA and FQGNSA. The V and J ends lost 6 bases and 5 bases respectively, with 13 bases between them. CDR3 size: 13 residues. The DNA for the CDR3 is TGTGCCAGCAGTACACCCGCGGGGGAGACCCAGTACTTC. Protein: CASSTPAGETQYF.

This clonotype was recorded many times. The V gene is TRBV11-1, the J gene TRBJ1-1; D is possibly TRBD1 (5 bases). The CDR3 loop spans 12 amino acids. CDR1 is SGHAT, CDR2 FQDESV, per germline (reference sequence). Trimming cost V 3 bases and J 3 bases, with 5 bases left between them. The CDR3 is CASSFRDTEAFF. The CDR3 DNA follows: TGTGCCAGCAGCTTCAGGGACACTGAAGCTTTCTTT.

The rearrangement joins TRBV13 to TRBJ2-1; 7 bases are a match to TRBD2. Germline CDR1 reads PRHDT; CDR2 reads FYEKMQ (reference sequence). Trimming removed 1 base from V and 0 bases from J; junction bases left unmatched: 6. This CDR3 spans 17 amino acids. As DNA, the CDR3 is TGTGCCAGCAGCTTAGTTGTGGGGACTAACTCCTACAATGAGCAGTTCTTC. Translation: CASSLVVGTNSYNEQFF.

The table lists this clonotype with many counts. V is TRBV28 and J is TRBJ1-5, with 7 bases identical to TRBD1. Germline V gives CDR1 MDHEN, CDR2 SYDVKM. V gave up 3 bases and J gave up 7 bases; unmatched junction bases: 15. This CDR3 is built from 17 residues. CDR3 sequence: CASSFKGAEFTRQPQHF. In nucleotides, the CDR3 is TGTGCCAGCAGTTTCAAGGGGGCCGAATTTACACGGCAGCCCCAGCATTTT.

This clonotype occurred many times. V usage is TRBV25-1 and J usage is TRBJ2-3; possibly TRBD1 for D (6 bases). The CDR3 runs 16 residues. Germline loops: CDR1 MGHDK, CDR2 SYGVNS. The V gene lost 6 bases and the J gene lost 4 bases, with 20 bases spanning the gap. The CDR3 DNA reads as TGTGCCAGCAGCAACCCAGGGGTCAAATATGCAGATACGCAGTATTTT. As protein: CASSNPGVKYADTQYF.

V usage is TRBV5-5 and J usage is TRBJ2-3; 9 bases are a match to TRBD2. The CDR3 length is 15 residues. Germline-derived CDR1 and CDR2 are SGHKS and YYEKEE (reference sequence). J was trimmed by 4 bases and V by 0 bases; bases with no gene match: 3. The CDR3 here is CASSLGLADSDTQYF. The CDR3 nucleotides are TGTGCCAGCAGCTTGGGACTAGCGGACTCAGATACGCAGTATTTT.

This clonotype was counted many times. The rearrangement links TRBV12-3 or TRBV12-4 to TRBJ1-2; TRBD1 is a possible D gene (6 bases). The CDR3 has 14 amino acids. Trimming shortened V by 6 bases and J by 2 bases, and 13 bases separated the two germline ends. CDR3 nucleotides: TGTGCCAGCAGCCCCGAGGGGGGCAACTATGGCTACACCTTC. It encodes CASSPEGGNYGYTF.

In its sample, this clonotype was seen many times. The chain uses TRBV2 and TRBJ2-7; D uncertain. Germline V CDR1 and CDR2: SNHLY, FYNNEI. V was trimmed by 4 bases and J by 3 bases, leaving 19 bases between them. The CDR3 length is 16 residues. The CDR3 DNA reads TGTGCCAGCAGTGGCCCTCCGGCCGCTACCCACTACGAGCAGTACGTC. Its translation: CASSGPPAATHYEQYV.

The CDR3 is CSVPGLADTGELFF. The DNA for the CDR3 is TGCAGCGTGCCGGGACTAGCGGACACCGGGGAGCTGTTTTTT. The J gene is TRBJ2-2, the V gene TRBV29-1; 11 bases agree with TRBD2. The CDR3 runs 14 residues. Trimming took 6 bases from V and 3 from J; bases not matched to a gene: 3. Germline CDR1 is SQVTM and CDR2 is ANQGSEA.

The rearrangement uses TRBV5-4 and TRBJ2-5; weak D call: TRBD1 (5 bases). The CDR3 consists of 13 residues. The V and J ends lost 6 bases and 5 bases respectively, with 14 bases between them. CDR1 and CDR2 from the germline V gene are SGHNT and YYREEE (reference sequence). CDR3: CASTEDMYETQYF. As DNA, the CDR3 is TGTGCCAGCACCGAGGACATGTATGAGACCCAGTACTTC.

Remarks on this clonotype: Since no conserved phenylalanine or tryptophan closes the CDR3, a read error is the likely cause. The chain combines TRBV2 with TRBJ1-6; 9 bases are shared with TRBD1. The CDR3 loop spans 17 amino acids. Germline CDR1 SNHLY, CDR2 FYNNEI. V gave up 6 bases and J gave up 6 bases; unmatched junction bases: 12. Written as DNA, the CDR3 is TGTGCCAGCAGCCTCGGTCCGACAGGGGGGTCTAATTCACCCCTCCACTCT. Translating gives CASSLGPTGGSNSPLHS.

This clonotype was recorded at least ten times. The chain joins TRBV7-3 to TRBJ2-1; the match to TRBD2 covers 10 bases. In germline, CDR1 is SGHTA, CDR2 FQGTGA. The CDR3 has 18 amino acids. J lost 6 bases, V lost 0 bases, and 11 bases had no gene match. As DNA, the CDR3 is TGTGCCAGCAGCTTAACGCCCCAGCGGGAGGGTCTAGGCAATGAGCAGTTCTTC. This sequence encodes CASSLTPQREGLGNEQFF. Complete variable domain (other parts from reference TRBV7-3 and TRBJ2-1): GAGVSQTPSNKVTEKGKYVELRCDPISGHTALYWYRQSLGQGPEFLIYFQGTGAADDSGLPNDRFFAVRPEGSVSTLKIQRTERGDSAVYLCASSLTPQREGLGNEQFFGPGTRLTVL.

This clonotype was counted many times. The chain recombines TRBV5-1 with TRBJ2-6; 7 nucleotides agree with TRBD1. CDR1 is SGHRS and CDR2 is YFSETQ in the germline V gene. The CDR3 spans 16 residues. V lost 2 bases to trimming and J lost 2 bases; unmatched junction nucleotides: 4. DNA for the CDR3: TGCGCCAGCAGCTTAGAAGACAGGGCTGGGGCCAACGTCCTGACTTTC. Translated, it gives CASSLEDRAGANVLTF.

Ten or more counts support this clonotype. V is TRBV10-3 and J is TRBJ2-5; D remains ambiguous. CDR3 length: 16 amino acids. Per germline, CDR1 ENHRY and CDR2 SYGVKD. V shed 3 bases and J shed 0 bases, with 14 bases lying between them. The CDR3 spells CAISDPGSVYQETQYF. The CDR3 region has the DNA TGTGCCATCAGTGATCCGGGTAGTGTCTACCAAGAGACCCAGTACTTC.

This clonotype showed up many times. The rearrangement joins TRBV20-1 to TRBJ1-2; unclear D gene. Germline V gene lookup returns CDR1 DFQATT and CDR2 SNEGSKA (reference sequence). Between the trimmed V and J ends, which lost 4 bases and 8 bases, there was a span of 17 bases. The CDR3 totals 13 residues. CDR3 nucleotides: TGCAGTGCTACGCATAAGGCGACGGAGGGCTACACCTTC. Protein: CSATHKATEGYTF.

With regard to this clonotype: A much larger clone is a single base away; this may be a read error. The rearrangement uses TRBV20-1 and TRBJ2-1; a weak D match, TRBD2 (6 bases). Judging by the DNA end, TRBJ2-7 fits better; the J call may be wrong. From germline, CDR1 is DFQATT and CDR2 SNEGSKA (reference sequence). This CDR3 spans 15 amino acids. The DNA for the CDR3 is TGCAGTGCTAGAAAGCGGGCTACCTCCTACAATGAGCAGTACTTC. Its translation: CSARKRATSYNEQYF.

At least ten counts were recorded for this clonotype. The CDR3 DNA reads as TGTGCCAGCAGCGTAGCCCAAGAGACCCAGTACTTC. It specifies CASSVAQETQYF. This rearrangement joins TRBV9 to TRBJ2-5; no firm D call. CDR1 is SGDLS and CDR2 is YYNGEE in the germline V gene. This CDR3 comprises 12 residues. V lost 0 bases, J lost 1 base, and 1 base lay in between.